The 20 T cell receptor beta chains below all came from one sample that was sequenced in a study of T cells after yellow fever vaccination. Using its own MiXCR run on the 5' RACE reads, TCRdb lists one record per CDR3 protein. This table has 300,000 to 400,000 distinct CDR3 sequences, roughly an eighth appearing once. The sample consisted of CD4+ T cells sorted from PBMCs, taken 15 days after the yellow fever booster vaccination. The receptor set was obtained from a man aged 18 to 29 who received the YFV17D yellow fever vaccine.

This clonotype turned up a few times. The chain joins TRBV5-1 to TRBJ1-3; the D is unclear. Germline assignment: CDR1 SGHRS and CDR2 YFSETQ. There are 16 residues in the CDR3. V lost 0 bases to trimming and J lost 0 bases, with 10 bases between them. The CDR3 reads CASSLVASFSGNTIYF. The CDR3 nucleotides read TGCGCCAGCAGCTTGGTGGCATCGTTCTCTGGAAACACCATATATTTT.

This clonotype was observed at least ten times. The V call is TRBV7-9, the J call TRBJ2-3, with TRBD2 identical over 9 bases. Germline V gives CDR1 SEHNR, CDR2 FQNEAQ (reference sequence). CDR3 length: 18 residues. The J segment lost 2 bases and the V segment lost 4 bases, leaving 13 bases of the junction unmatched. CDR3 protein: CASSSTYLAGVITDTQYF. Here the CDR3 DNA reads TGTGCCAGCAGCTCTACTTACTTAGCGGGGGTGATCACAGATACGCAGTATTTT.

This clonotype was detected a few times. The chain couples TRBV5-1 to TRBJ2-1; 7 bases match TRBD1. From germline, CDR1 is SGHRS and CDR2 YFSETQ. This CDR3 region has 13 residues. The V and J ends lost 5 bases and 7 bases, in that order; junction bases with no gene match: 6. CDR3 sequence (DNA): TGCGCCAGCAGGCGACAGGGTACAAATGAGCAGTTCTTC. As protein: CASRRQGTNEQFF.

This clonotype has at least ten counts. This chain connects TRBV4-3 to TRBJ2-2; D unresolved. The germline V and J ends were trimmed by 1 base and 7 bases, with 10 bases remaining between them. The CDR3 sequence is 14 residues long. Germline CDR1 LGHNA, CDR2 YSLEER. The CDR3: CASSQGVVGGELFF. CDR3 nucleotides: TGCGCCAGCAGCCAAGGTGTCGTAGGCGGGGAGCTGTTTTTT.

This clonotype was seen more than once but under ten times. This chain links TRBV9 with TRBJ1-5, with D tentatively TRBD1 (6 bases). V lost 0 bases to trimming and J lost 3 bases, with 10 bases between them. The length of the CDR3 is 15 residues. Germline loops: CDR1 SGDLS, CDR2 YYNGEE. The CDR3, as DNA: TGTGCCAGCAGCGTAGTCGGGGGGCTCAATCAGCCCCAGCATTTT. Its protein product is CASSVVGGLNQPQHF.

As to this clonotype: A much larger clone lies a single base off, so this may be a read error. The rearrangement links TRBV3-1 to TRBJ2-7; D may correspond to TRBD1 or TRBD2 (5 bases each). The V and J ends lost 5 bases and 3 bases respectively, with 17 bases between them. CDR3 length: 15 residues. Germline V gene sequence: CDR1 LGHDT, CDR2 YNNKEL (reference sequence). Written as DNA, the CDR3 is TGTGCCAGCAGCACGACCGGGACCGATGACTACGAGCAGTACTTC. Translated, it gives CASSTTGTDDYEQYF.

A few counts support this clonotype. This rearrangement joins TRBV6-5 to TRBJ2-7, with 7 nucleotides matching TRBD2. Unmatched junction bases numbered 4, after V lost 8 bases and J lost 3 bases. The germline gives CDR1 MNHEY, CDR2 SVGAGI. The CDR3 has 12 amino acids. CDR3 in amino acids: CASWDYDYEQYF. The CDR3 DNA sequence: TGTGCCAGCTGGGACTACGACTACGAGCAGTACTTC.

A few counts support this clonotype. The J gene is TRBJ2-7, the V gene TRBV4-3; maybe TRBD2 (6 bases). Germline V gene sequence: CDR1 LGHNA, CDR2 YSLEER. V was trimmed by 4 bases and J by 2 bases, leaving 18 bases between them. CDR3 size: 16 residues. CDR3 sequence: CASSPPGEVPTYEQYF. The CDR3 nucleotides are TGCGCCAGCAGCCCCCCGGGGGAGGTACCGACCTACGAGCAGTACTTC.

This sequence joins TRBV7-2 and TRBJ2-5; D possibly corresponds to TRBD2 (5 bases). Germline CDR1 reads SGHTA; CDR2 reads FQGNSA. The ends were cut back, 6 bases at V and 2 bases at J, with 13 bases in the middle. This CDR3 has 14 residues. The CDR3 nucleotides read TGTGCCAGCAGGCTGAGGAGAGGGCAAGAGACCCAGTACTTC. It specifies CASRLRRGQETQYF.

This clonotype was picked up many times. The V call is TRBV7-9, the J call TRBJ1-1; D possibly corresponds to TRBD1 (6 bases). Per germline, CDR1 SEHNR and CDR2 FQNEAQ (reference sequence). The CDR3 is 14 residues long. With 5 bases removed from V and 1 base from J, the gap between germline ends came to 11 bases. This chain's CDR3 is CASSPRGGNTEAFF. The DNA for the CDR3 is TGTGCCAGCAGCCCCAGGGGCGGGAACACTGAAGCTTTCTTT.

Ten or more counts support this clonotype. This chain uses TRBV18 with TRBJ2-1; D may match TRBD1 or TRBD2 (6 bases each). Germline V gene data show CDR1 as KGHSH and CDR2 as LQKENI. CDR3 length: 15 amino acids. The V end was cut by 2 bases, the J end by 8 bases, with 16 bases between. The CDR3 DNA reads as TGTGCCAGCTCACCAGGCGCCATTAGGGGGGATGAGCAGTTCTTC. This gives the protein CASSPGAIRGDEQFF.

This chain links TRBV24-1 with TRBJ2-3; TRBD2 matches at 9 bases. The CDR3 spans 15 residues. J lost 2 bases, V lost 6 bases, and 5 bases had no gene match. From germline, CDR1 is KGHDR and CDR2 SFDVKD. The CDR3 spells CATSSAGGDTDTQYF. The CDR3 coding sequence is TGTGCCACCAGTTCGGCGGGGGGGGACACAGATACGCAGTATTTT.

Only a few counts were recorded for this clonotype. The chain links TRBV5-6 to TRBJ2-1, with D perhaps matching TRBD2 (5 bases). Germline V gene sequence: CDR1 SGHDT, CDR2 YYEEEE. The germline V and J ends were trimmed by 1 base and 6 bases, with 17 bases remaining between them. The CDR3 loop spans 16 amino acids. DNA for the CDR3: TGTGCCAGCAGCTTGCGGGGAGTAGCCGCTTCCAATGAGCAGTTCTTC. Encoded protein: CASSLRGVAASNEQFF.

A single count supports this clonotype. The V gene is TRBV6-5, the J gene TRBJ1-6; tentatively, D is TRBD1 (6 bases). Trimming removed 8 bases at V and 8 bases at J, with 16 bases between. The CDR3 consists of 14 residues. Germline V lookup: CDR1 MNHEY, CDR2 SVGAGI. This CDR3 is CASQGAGADSPLHF. In DNA, the CDR3 is TGTGCCAGCCAAGGGGCAGGGGCGGATTCACCCCTCCACTTT.

This clonotype was found many times. The J gene is TRBJ2-7, the V gene TRBV9; no definite D call. The CDR3 extends over 10 amino acids. Deletions cut 0 bases from V and 12 bases from J, with 7 bases between. Germline-derived CDR1 and CDR2 are SGDLS and YYNGEE. CDR3 sequence reads: CASSVVYRYV. CDR3 sequence (DNA): TGTGCCAGCAGCGTAGTTTATCGGTACGTC.

The J gene is TRBJ2-1, the V gene TRBV28, with TRBD1 identical over 7 bases. This CDR3 is built from 14 residues. Germline loops: CDR1 MDHEN, CDR2 SYDVKM. Losses at the gene ends were 6 bases for V and 4 bases for J; bases not matched to a gene: 6. CDR3 residues: CASRNRDRYNEQFF. The CDR3 DNA reads TGTGCCAGCAGAAACCGGGACAGATACAATGAGCAGTTCTTC.

This clonotype appeared a few times. The genes are TRBV28 and TRBJ2-7, with D possibly matching TRBD2 (5 bases). This CDR3 comprises 16 residues. V was shortened by 4 bases and J by 0 bases, with 16 bases between the two germline ends. Germline V gene lookup returns CDR1 MDHEN and CDR2 SYDVKM. In DNA form, the CDR3 reads TGTGCCAGCAGTTCCCCCCACAGCGGCGTCTCCTACGAGCAGTACGTC. Encoded protein: CASSSPHSGVSYEQYV.

The chain combines TRBV19 with TRBJ2-2, with D unresolved. Looked up from germline, CDR1 is LNHDA and CDR2 is SQIVND (reference sequence). V lost 3 bases and J lost 5, with 7 bases in between. The CDR3 runs to 13 residues. In DNA, the CDR3 is TGTGCCAGTAGTATTATGGGGACCGGGGAGCTGTTTTTT. It codes for CASSIMGTGELFF.

The rearrangement uses TRBV7-8 and TRBJ2-5, with 13 bases fitting TRBD2. Germline V gene data show CDR1 as SGHVS and CDR2 as FQNEAQ. J was trimmed by 5 bases and V by 0 bases; bases with no gene match: 12. The CDR3 consists of 19 residues. The CDR3 DNA is TGTGCCAGCAGCTTAGCCCGGAGACTAGCGGGGGGACCCCCGGAGACCCAGTACTTC. Translated: CASSLARRLAGGPPETQYF.

This chain uses TRBV20-1 with TRBJ2-3, with TRBD2 matching over 7 bases. Looked up from germline, CDR1 is DFQATT and CDR2 is SNEGSKA (reference sequence). This CDR3 is built from 12 residues. This CDR3 reads CRFYGGGDTQYF. The CDR3 DNA sequence: TGCAGATTTTACGGGGGAGGGGATACGCAGTATTTT.